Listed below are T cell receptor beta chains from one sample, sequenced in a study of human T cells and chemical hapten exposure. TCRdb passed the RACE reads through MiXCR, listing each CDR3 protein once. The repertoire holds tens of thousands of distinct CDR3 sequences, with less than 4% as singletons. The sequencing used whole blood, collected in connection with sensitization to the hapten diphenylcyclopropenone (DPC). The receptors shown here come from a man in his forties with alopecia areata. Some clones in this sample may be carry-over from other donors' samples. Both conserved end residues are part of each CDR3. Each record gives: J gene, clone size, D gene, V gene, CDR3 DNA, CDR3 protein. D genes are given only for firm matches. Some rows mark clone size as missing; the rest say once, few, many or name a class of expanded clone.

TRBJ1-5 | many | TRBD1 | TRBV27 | TGTGCCAGCAAGGAGACAGGGGGGTATAGCAATCAGCCCCAGCATTTT | CASKETGGYSNQPQHF
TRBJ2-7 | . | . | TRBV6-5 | TGTGCCAGCAGTTACCCCTCGGCGACTCAGTACGAGCAGTACTTC | CASSYPSATQYEQYF
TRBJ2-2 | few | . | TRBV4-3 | TGCGCCAGCAGCCAAGTTCCGAACACCGGGGAGCTGTTTTTT | CASSQVPNTGELFF
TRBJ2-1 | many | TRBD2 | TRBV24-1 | TGTGCCACCAGTGATCCCGATTCCGGGACTAGCGCAGGTGATGAGCAGTTCTTC | CATSDPDSGTSAGDEQFF
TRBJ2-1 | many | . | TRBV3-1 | TGTGCCAGCAGCTGGAGCTCCTACAATGAGCAGTTCTTC | CASSWSSYNEQFF
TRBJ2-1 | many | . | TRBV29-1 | TGCAGCGCCCTAGGCGGGGATGGGTCCTACAATGAGCAGTTCTTC | CSALGGDGSYNEQFF
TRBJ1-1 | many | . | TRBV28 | TGTGCCAGCAGTGGTTTTACTGAAGCTTTCTTT | CASSGFTEAFF
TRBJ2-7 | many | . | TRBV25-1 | TGTGCCAGCAGTGTAACAGGGTGGTACGAGCAGTACTTC | CASSVTGWYEQYF
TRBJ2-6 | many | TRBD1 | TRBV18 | TGTGCCAGCTCACCCCGGGACAGCTCTGGGGCCAACGTCCTGACTTTC | CASSPRDSSGANVLTF
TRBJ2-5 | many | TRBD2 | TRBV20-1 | TGCAGTGTAGCGGACGGGAGGGGCCTCCAAGAGACCCAGTACTTC | CSVADGRGLQETQYF
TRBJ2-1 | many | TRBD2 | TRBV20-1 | TGCAGTGCTAGAGATCCCCTAGCGGGAAACAATGAGCAGTTCTTC | CSARDPLAGNNEQFF
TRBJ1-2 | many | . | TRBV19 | TGTGCCAGTAGTATTGACAGCAACTATGGCTACACCTTC | CASSIDSNYGYTF
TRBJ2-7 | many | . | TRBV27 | TGTGCCAGCAGTTTATCTGGATCCTACGAGCAGTACTTC | CASSLSGSYEQYF
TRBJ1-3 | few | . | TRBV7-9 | TGTGCCAGCAGCTTAAAGGTCCCTGGAAACACCATATATTTT | CASSLKVPGNTIYF
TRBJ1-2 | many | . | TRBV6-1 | TGTGCCAGCAGTGAAATTCCCGACAGTAACTATGGCTACACCTTC | CASSEIPDSNYGYTF
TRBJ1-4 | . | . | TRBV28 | TGTGCCAGCAGTTTAATGGACAAGCGGGAAAAACTGTTTTTT | CASSLMDKREKLFF
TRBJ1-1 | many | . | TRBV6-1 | TGTGCCAGCAGTGTAAAGGTAGGGACTGAAGCTTTCTTT | CASSVKVGTEAFF
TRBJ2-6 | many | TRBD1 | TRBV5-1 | TGCGCCAGCAGCGGGGGGACAGGCTCTGGGGCCAACGTCCTGACTTTC | CASSGGTGSGANVLTF
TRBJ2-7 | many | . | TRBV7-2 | TGTGCCAGCAGTTCCAATTTAGCGGGAAGGGGGCGCGAGCAGTACTTC | CASSSNLAGRGREQYF
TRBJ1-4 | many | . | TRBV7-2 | TGTGCCAGCAGGAAAGGAACTAGCTATGAAAAACTGTTTTTT | CASRKGTSYEKLFF
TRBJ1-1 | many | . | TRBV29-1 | TGCAGTTCCTCACAGAACACTGAAGCTTTCTTT | CSSSQNTEAFF
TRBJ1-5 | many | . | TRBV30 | TGTGCCTGGAGCCAAGGGACCGCCCGCAATCAGCCCCAGCATTTT | CAWSQGTARNQPQHF
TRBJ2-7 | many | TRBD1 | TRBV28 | TGTGCCAGCAGCCGACCCGGGACAGCCGCCTACGAGCAGTACTTC | CASSRPGTAAYEQYF
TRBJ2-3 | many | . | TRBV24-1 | TGTGCCACCAGTGAGGGCGGTACTAGCACAGATACGCAGTATTTT | CATSEGGTSTDTQYF
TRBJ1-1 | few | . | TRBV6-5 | TGTGCCAGCAGTTACTCGCCTGAATCTGAAGCTTTCTTT | CASSYSPESEAFF
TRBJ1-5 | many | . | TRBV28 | TGTGCCAGCAGTTTAGGACTGCTTAGCAATCAGCCCCAGCATTTT | CASSLGLLSNQPQHF
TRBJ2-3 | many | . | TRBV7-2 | TGTGCCAGCAGCTTAAGCGTAGCTAGCACAGATACGCAGTATTTT | CASSLSVASTDTQYF
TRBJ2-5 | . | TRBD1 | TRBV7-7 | TGTGCCAGCAGTCGTAACCCGGGACAGGGAGAGACCCAGTACTTC | CASSRNPGQGETQYF
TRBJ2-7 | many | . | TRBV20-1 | TGCAGTGCTAGGGGGTGGGTAACCTACGAGCAGTACTTC | CSARGWVTYEQYF
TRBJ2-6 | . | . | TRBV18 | TGTGCCAGCTCACCGCCGGCAGGCTCTGGGGCCAACGTCCTGACTTTC | CASSPPAGSGANVLTF
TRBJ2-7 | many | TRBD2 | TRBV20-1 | TGCAGTGCTAGAATAGGACTAGCGGGTGTTGGTAGTGACCGAAGGCCGGCATCCTACGAGCAGTACTTC | CSARIGLAGVGSDRRPASYEQYF
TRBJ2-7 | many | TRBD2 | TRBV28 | TGTGCCAGCAGTTACCCAACCGGACTAGCGGGAGGGTCCGAGCAGTACTTC | CASSYPTGLAGGSEQYF
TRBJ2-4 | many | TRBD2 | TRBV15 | TGTGCCACCAGCAGAGCTTTTAGGGCTAGCGGGGGGGCCAAAAACATTCAGTACTTC | CATSRAFRASGGAKNIQYF
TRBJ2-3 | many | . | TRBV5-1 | TGCGCCAGCAGCGACGGACTCCCAGATACGCAGTATTTT | CASSDGLPDTQYF
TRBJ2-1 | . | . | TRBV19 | TGTGCCAGTAGTATTTCCAGGAGCTCCTACAATGAGCAGTTCTTC | CASSISRSSYNEQFF
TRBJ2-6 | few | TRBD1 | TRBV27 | TGTGCCAGCAGTGCCTTTCTTGGGACAGGCTCTGGGGCCAACGTCCTGACTTTC | CASSAFLGTGSGANVLTF
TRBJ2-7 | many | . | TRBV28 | TGTGCCAGCACCGCAGCCCACGAGCAGTACTTC | CASTAAHEQYF
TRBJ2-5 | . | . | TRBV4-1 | TGCGCCAGCAGCCAAGATGGCAGGAGAAAAGAGACCCAGTACTTC | CASSQDGRRKETQYF
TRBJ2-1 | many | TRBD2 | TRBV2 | TGTGCCACCCCGGGGAACGCGGGGGGATACAATGAGCAGTTCTTC | CATPGNAGGYNEQFF
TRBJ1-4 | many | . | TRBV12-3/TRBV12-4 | TGTGCCAGCACTCCGTTGGCAGGTGGTGAAAAACTGTTTTTT | CASTPLAGGEKLFF
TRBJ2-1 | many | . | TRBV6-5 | TGTGCCAGCAGGTCCAGGGGCAATGAGCAGTTCTTC | CASRSRGNEQFF
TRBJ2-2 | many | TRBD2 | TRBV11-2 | TGTGCCAGCAGCTTACGTGTGCGGGAGGGCGTCACCGGGGAGCTGTTTTTT | CASSLRVREGVTGELFF
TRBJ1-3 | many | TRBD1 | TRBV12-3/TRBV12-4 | TGTGCCAGCGCCTGGGAAGGCAGGGGGCTGTCTGGAAACACCATATATTTT | CASAWEGRGLSGNTIYF
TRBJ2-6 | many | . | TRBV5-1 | TGCGCCAGCAGCTTGGCCAAGAGCTCTGGGGCCAACGTCCTGACTTTC | CASSLAKSSGANVLTF
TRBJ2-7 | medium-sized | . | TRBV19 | TGTGCCAGTAGTGTGGGACTGTCCCAATACGAGCAGTACTTC | CASSVGLSQYEQYF
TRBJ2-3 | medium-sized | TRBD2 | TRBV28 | TGTGCCAGCAGAATCGGGACTAGCGGGAGCTCGATTACAGATACGCAGTATTTT | CASRIGTSGSSITDTQYF
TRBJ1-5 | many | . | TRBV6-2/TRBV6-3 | TGTGCCAGCAGGCTGGGCGATAGCAATCAGCCCCAGCATTTT | CASRLGDSNQPQHF
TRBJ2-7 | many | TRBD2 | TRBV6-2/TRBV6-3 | TGTGCCAGCGGTCGACTAGCCCCCCGATACGAGCAGTACTTC | CASGRLAPRYEQYF
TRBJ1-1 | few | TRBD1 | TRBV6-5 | TGTGCCAGCAGCCGACAGGGTCTGATTGAAGCTTTCTTT | CASSRQGLIEAFF
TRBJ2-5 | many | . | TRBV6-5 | TGTGCCAGCAGTTACTCGGGCCTAAGAGAGACCCAGTACTTC | CASSYSGLRETQYF
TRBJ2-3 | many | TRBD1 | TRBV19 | TGTGCCAGTAGTATTGGACAGGGGGCGAGGACAGATACGCAGTATTTT | CASSIGQGARTDTQYF
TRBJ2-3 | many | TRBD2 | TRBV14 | TGTGCCAGCAGCTACGGACTAGCAGGCTACACAGATACGCAGTATTTT | CASSYGLAGYTDTQYF
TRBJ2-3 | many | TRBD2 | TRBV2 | TGTGCCAGCCAACTAGCGGCTAGCACAGATACGCAGTATTTT | CASQLAASTDTQYF
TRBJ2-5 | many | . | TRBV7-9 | TGTGCCAGCAGCCAGAATACAGGGCTGGAGACCCAGTACTTC | CASSQNTGLETQYF